Listed below are T cell receptor beta chains from one sample, sequenced in a study of naive and memory T cell subsets. One entry per CDR3 protein results from TCRdb running MiXCR on the UMI-ligation and nested PCR reads. Among 95,000 to 150,000 distinct CDR3 sequences listed, 36% were seen once. Sequencing was performed on central memory CD4+ T cells from blood. The source of these receptors is a human donor in good health. The CDR3 runs from the conserved cysteine through the conserved F or W. Clone size is stated in some rows and not others, as once, few, many or a class when expanded.

few	19	TRBV12-3/TRBV12-4	TRBJ2-1	CASSFGGLAGRTYTGEQFF
-	12	TRBV12-3/TRBV12-4	TRBJ1-2	CASRPGSAGYTF
few	11	TRBV6-2/TRBV6-3	TRBJ2-7	CASTDIYEQYF
few	15	TRBV20-1	TRBJ1-6	CSARTQGFDNSPLHF
-	14	TRBV20-1	TRBJ2-3	CSARLAGALNTQYF
few	14	TRBV29-1	TRBJ1-2	CSVLEQGAVYGYTF
-	13	TRBV5-1	TRBJ1-2	CASSLSGADGYTF
few	15	TRBV20-1	TRBJ2-1	CSATLAGQFYNEQFF
-	13	TRBV19	TRBJ1-2	CASREQVNYGYTF
-	16	TRBV28	TRBJ2-1	CASPAPGLAGVHEQFF
-	13	TRBV7-8	TRBJ2-1	CASSPTRIGEQFF
-	15	TRBV27	TRBJ2-3	CASGGTGRTSDTQYF
-	15	TRBV6-5	TRBJ1-6	CASSYSRSGNSPLHF
once	14	TRBV3-1	TRBJ2-5	CASSQDRRHETQYF
few	13	TRBV11-2	TRBJ1-5	CASSRQANQPQHF
-	12	TRBV20-1	TRBJ2-7	CSANRQSYEQYF
few	13	TRBV2	TRBJ1-2	CASSTDRGHGYTF
few	13	TRBV27	TRBJ1-5	CASSPGLIKPQHF
-	14	TRBV7-8	TRBJ1-6	CASSLGDTNSPLHF
few	14	TRBV20-1	TRBJ1-1	CSARAGTAGSEAFF
-	16	TRBV5-1	TRBJ2-7	CASSATSGRASYEQYF
few	14	TRBV28	TRBJ1-5	CASSFGQPNQPQHF
few	13	TRBV3-1	TRBJ2-3	CASSLNRADTQYF
-	15	TRBV20-1	TRBJ2-1	CSARDTSGRKNEQFF
many	15	TRBV5-4	TRBJ2-1	CASSPGQAVYNEQFF
once	15	TRBV5-1	TRBJ2-5	CASSHSGGPREAQYF